This entry lists 26 T cell receptor beta chains sequenced from one sample in a study of human T cells and chemical hapten exposure. TCRdb fed the RACE reads into MiXCR, producing one record per CDR3 protein. This sample has some 180,000 distinct CDR3 sequences; under 25% occur once, and the top ten carry approximately 6.4%. Stated time point: patch test 1, 2 weeks after DPC sensitization. The sample's treatment: therapeutic diphenylcyclopropenone sensitization with weekly scalp DPC. This sample comprised whole blood, obtained in connection with sensitization to the hapten diphenylcyclopropenone (DPC). These receptors all stem from a woman in her forties or fifties with alopecia areata. Some clones in this sample may be carry-over from other donors' samples.

This rearrangement joins TRBV5-1 to TRBJ1-2, with TRBD1 matching over 7 bases. This CDR3 is 15 amino acids long. J lost 5 bases, V lost 2 bases, and 9 bases had no gene match. CDR1 is SGHRS, CDR2 YFSETQ, per germline. The CDR3 loop is CASSLQAGQRYGYTF. CDR3 nucleotide sequence: TGCGCCAGCAGCTTACAGGCGGGACAGCGATATGGCTACACCTTC. The full variable domain, completed using reference TRBV5-1 and TRBJ1-2, is KAGVTQTPRYLIKTRGQQVTLSCSPISGHRSVSWYQQTPGQGLQFLFEYFSETQRNKGNFPGRFSGRQFSNSRSEMNVSTLELGDSALYLCASSLQAGQRYGYTFGSGTRLTVV.

CDR3 nucleotides: TGCGCCAGCAGCTCAGGACTAGCGGGATACAATGAGCAGTTCTTC. Protein: CASSSGLAGYNEQFF. The gene calls are TRBV5-1 and TRBJ2-1; 12 positions agree with TRBD2. The CDR3 contains 15 residues. CDR1 and CDR2 from the germline V gene are SGHRS and YFSETQ. J gave up 4 bases and V 3 bases, and 2 bases lay outside the gene matches.

The chain employs TRBV25-1 and TRBJ2-7; 7 bases agree with TRBD2. V shed 1 base and J 4 bases; nucleotides not matched to a gene: 4. This CDR3 has 14 residues. Per the germline V gene, CDR1 is MGHDK and CDR2 is SYGVNS. CDR3 sequence: CASSELGEGYEQYF. The CDR3 DNA reads as TGTGCCAGCAGTGAATTGGGGGAGGGTTACGAGCAGTACTTC.

The chain has TRBV20-1 and TRBJ1-1, with D possibly matching TRBD1 (6 bases). CDR3 length: 12 residues. Trimming removed 3 bases at V and 4 bases at J, with 9 bases between. Germline V gene sequence: CDR1 DFQATT, CDR2 SNEGSKA (reference sequence). CDR3 sequence (DNA): TGCAGTGCTAGGGGGGGCCGCACTGAAGCTTTCTTT. This codes for CSARGGRTEAFF.

The chain combines TRBV9 with TRBJ2-3; D uncertain. The CDR3 totals 13 residues. Germline V CDR1 and CDR2: SGDLS, YYNGEE. Trimming took off 4 bases at V and 3 bases at J, with 9 bases between the two ends. In nucleotides, the CDR3 is TGTGCCAGCAGCTCGTTGGAGACAGATACGCAGTATTTT. Translation gives CASSSLETDTQYF.

The rearrangement joins TRBV10-3 to TRBJ1-2; 10 nucleotides agree with TRBD1. With V trimmed by 10 bases and J by 4 bases, 12 bases remained unmatched. The CDR3 is 15 amino acids. CDR1 and CDR2 (germline): ENHRY, SYGVKD. In nucleotides, the CDR3 is TGTGCCACGAAGGGACAGGGGTCTTCTGCCTATGGCTACACCTTC. Protein sequence: CATKGQGSSAYGYTF.

This clonotype was seen a few times. This sequence joins TRBV10-3 and TRBJ2-1, with 9 bases fitting TRBD1. Germline V gives CDR1 ENHRY, CDR2 SYGVKD. V lost 10 bases, J lost 8 bases, and 9 bases stayed unmatched. The CDR3 is 13 residues long. The CDR3 spells CASRDREIDEQFF. CDR3 coding DNA: TGTGCCAGCCGGGACAGGGAGATTGATGAGCAGTTCTTC.

This clonotype was detected a few times. This chain links TRBV5-1 with TRBJ2-3; 14 positions match TRBD2. Germline-derived CDR1 and CDR2 are SGHRS and YFSETQ. The CDR3 length is 17 residues. J was trimmed by 6 bases and V by 3 bases; bases with no gene match: 9. The CDR3 loop reads CASSSQVGLAGEDTQYF. The CDR3 coding sequence is TGCGCCAGCAGCTCCCAGGTGGGACTAGCGGGAGAGGATACGCAGTATTTT.

This clonotype was observed a handful of times. This chain joins TRBV6-6 and TRBJ1-5; 7 bases fit TRBD1. V lost 5 bases, J lost 5 bases, and 9 bases stayed unmatched. The CDR3 contains 15 residues. Germline V lookup: CDR1 MNHNY, CDR2 SVGAGI (reference sequence). The CDR3 DNA reads as TGTGCCAGCAGTGCCCCTCGGGACAGATATCAGCCCCAGCATTTT. Amino acids: CASSAPRDRYQPQHF.

This clonotype was found a few times. This rearrangement joins TRBV3-1 to TRBJ1-2; no reliable D call. The CDR3 sequence is 14 residues long. Per the germline V gene, CDR1 is LGHDT and CDR2 is YNNKEL (reference sequence). Deletions cut 5 bases from V and 3 bases from J, with 13 bases between. The CDR3 coding sequence is TGTGCCAGCAGCTCTATCCAGCGCTACTATGGCTACACCTTC. Translating it yields CASSSIQRYYGYTF.

A few counts support this clonotype. CDR3 nucleotides: TGCGCCAGCAGCTTGGTAGCGGGCGACACTGAAGCTTTCTTT. This sequence encodes CASSLVAGDTEAFF. V and J are TRBV5-1 and TRBJ1-1; D is unclear. The CDR3 totals 14 residues. Trimming removed 0 bases from V and 3 bases from J, with 9 bases in between. CDR1 is SGHRS, CDR2 YFSETQ, per germline.

The gene calls are TRBV6-2 or TRBV6-3 and TRBJ2-3; 7 bases are shared with TRBD1. Trimming cost V 6 bases and J 6 bases; bases outside gene matches: 6. Germline V gives CDR1 MNHEY, CDR2 SVGEGT. The CDR3 runs to 13 residues. CDR3 region: CASRPTGADTQYF. The CDR3 nucleotides are TGTGCCAGCAGACCTACAGGGGCCGATACGCAGTATTTT.

The chain uses TRBV11-1 and TRBJ1-1, with D maybe TRBD1 (5 bases). Germline V gene data show CDR1 as SGHAT and CDR2 as FQDESV (reference sequence). CDR3 length equals 15 residues. V was cut by 5 bases and J by 2 bases, with 15 bases left in between. The CDR3 DNA sequence: TGTGCCAGCAGCCCGACCGACAGCCTCAACACTGAAGCTTTCTTT. It is translated as CASSPTDSLNTEAFF. Complete variable domain (other parts from reference TRBV11-1 and TRBJ1-1): EAEVAQSPRYKITEKSQAVAFWCDPISGHATLYWYRQILGQGPELLVQFQDESVVDDSQLPKDRFSAERLKGVDSTLKIQPAELGDSAMYLCASSPTDSLNTEAFFGQGTRLTVV.

J is TRBJ1-2 and V is TRBV20-1; 8 bases fit TRBD1. With V trimmed by 5 bases and J by 6 bases, 8 bases remained unmatched. CDR3 size: 13 residues. Germline V gene data show CDR1 as DFQATT and CDR2 as SNEGSKA (reference sequence). In DNA form, the CDR3 reads TGCAGTGCTCGAAAAATGACAGGGGATGGCTACACCTTC. Protein: CSARKMTGDGYTF.

This clonotype showed up just once. The rearrangement links TRBV12-3 or TRBV12-4 to TRBJ1-1; D possibly corresponds to TRBD1 (6 bases). Trimming took 3 bases from V and 4 from J, leaving 9 bases between them. This CDR3 is built from 13 residues. In nucleotides, the CDR3 is TGTGCCAGCAGTTTCCAGGGGAGCACTGAAGCTTTCTTT. As protein: CASSFQGSTEAFF.

The rearrangement links TRBV20-1 to TRBJ2-5, with 9 nucleotides matching TRBD1. Unmatched junction bases numbered 15, after V lost 5 bases and J lost 2 bases. Germline V CDR1 and CDR2: DFQATT, SNEGSKA (reference sequence). This CDR3 has 17 amino acids. CDR3 nucleotide sequence: TGCAGTGCTTTAAGGACAGGGGCCGCGGGGACACAAGAGACCCAGTACTTC. This codes for CSALRTGAAGTQETQYF.

This clonotype was counted a few times. V and J are TRBV10-2 and TRBJ2-3; D ambiguous. V lost 3 bases, J lost 14 bases, and 15 bases lay in between. Looked up from germline, CDR1 is WSHSY and CDR2 is SAAADI. This CDR3 has 12 residues. The CDR3 DNA sequence: TGCGCCAGCAGTGATCCTCTAGTTACGGGGTATTTT. This sequence encodes CASSDPLVTGYF.

This clonotype was picked up a small number of times. The genes are TRBV2 and TRBJ2-5, with TRBD1 matching over 9 bases. The germline V gene has CDR1 SNHLY and CDR2 FYNNEI. J gave up 4 bases and V 11 bases, and 5 bases lay outside the gene matches. This CDR3 is 12 amino acids long. In DNA form, the CDR3 reads TGTGCCGGGGGACAGGGAAGAGAGACCCAGTACTTC. It codes for CAGGQGRETQYF. Full variable domain (rest looked up from reference TRBV2 and TRBJ2-5): EPEVTQTPSHQVTQMGQEVILRCVPISNHLYFYWYRQILGQKVEFLVSFYNNEISEKSEIFDDQFSVERPDGSNFTLKIRSTKLEDSAMYFCAGGQGRETQYFGPGTRLLVL.

The sample holds a few counts of this clonotype. The rearrangement uses TRBV12-3 or TRBV12-4 and TRBJ1-6, with TRBD1 matching 8 bases. The CDR3 runs 15 residues. J was trimmed by 7 bases and V by 5 bases; bases with no gene match: 7. CDR3 in DNA: TGTGCCAGCAGTACTCAGGGGGCGATGAATTCACCCCTCCACTTT. Translation: CASSTQGAMNSPLHF.

V gene TRBV7-6 combines with J gene TRBJ1-5; perhaps TRBD1 as D (5 bases). This CDR3 is built from 16 residues. V lost 0 bases, J lost 2 bases, and 11 bases lay in between. The germline V gene encodes CDR1 SGHVS and CDR2 FNYEAQ. The CDR3 region is CASSLAGGPGNQPQHF. The CDR3 DNA reads as TGTGCCAGCAGCTTAGCGGGGGGTCCGGGCAATCAGCCCCAGCATTTT. The full variable domain, completed using reference TRBV7-6 and TRBJ1-5, is GAGVSQSPRYKVTKRGQDVALRCDPISGHVSLYWYRQALGQGPEFLTYFNYEAQQDKSGLPNDRFSAERPEGSISTLTIQRTEQRDSAMYRCASSLAGGPGNQPQHFGDGTRLSIL.

The V call is TRBV29-1, the J call TRBJ2-7; a possible D gene is TRBD1 (6 bases). CDR1 SQVTM and CDR2 ANQGSEA come from the germline V gene. The CDR3 runs 14 residues. V lost 4 bases, J lost 4 bases, and 17 bases lay in between. CDR3 coding DNA: TGCAGCGTTGGGCAATCAGGGGTGGGGTACGAGCAGTACTTC. It specifies CSVGQSGVGYEQYF.

This clonotype appeared a few times. The chain has TRBV6-5 and TRBJ2-5; D call uncertain. V lost 6 bases, J lost 4 bases, and 15 bases lay in between. CDR1 MNHEY and CDR2 SVGAGI come from the germline V gene. The CDR3 contains 14 residues. Written as DNA, the CDR3 is TGTGCCAGCAGCTCATCGTTGAAGGGAGAGACCCAGTACTTC. Its protein is CASSSSLKGETQYF.

This chain connects TRBV10-2 to TRBJ2-1; 12 positions agree with TRBD2. The CDR3 is made up of 20 amino acids. Germline trimming cut 2 bases from V and 8 bases from J; bases unmatched to any gene: 19. Germline values: CDR1 WSHSY, CDR2 SAAADI. In DNA form, the CDR3 reads TGCGCCAGCAGTGAGCCCCTAAGACTAGCGGGAGATAAGAGAGGAGATGAGCAGTTCTTC. Residues: CASSEPLRLAGDKRGDEQFF.

The J gene is TRBJ1-5, the V gene TRBV27; possible D gene TRBD1, 5 bases. Per germline, CDR1 MNHEY and CDR2 SMNVEV (reference sequence). The V end lost 1 base, the J end lost 4 bases, and 8 bases lay between the germline ends. The CDR3 extends over 14 amino acids. This CDR3 is CASSLFAGNQPQHF. The CDR3 DNA follows: TGTGCCAGCAGTTTATTTGCAGGGAATCAGCCCCAGCATTTT.

This clonotype has more than one count but fewer than ten. This chain uses TRBV29-1 with TRBJ2-2; 7 bases are a match to TRBD1. Germline V gives CDR1 SQVTM, CDR2 ANQGSEA. The CDR3 runs 13 residues. V lost 7 bases to trimming and J lost 4 bases; unmatched junction nucleotides: 6. CDR3 protein: CSETGRRTGELFF. In nucleotides, the CDR3 is TGCAGCGAGACAGGGCGGCGCACCGGGGAGCTGTTTTTT.

This clonotype was observed a few times. The chain recombines TRBV19 with TRBJ2-1; 7 bases are a match to TRBD1. The CDR3 has 16 amino acids. Germline CDR1 LNHDA, CDR2 SQIVND (reference sequence). The V segment lost 5 bases and the J segment 5 bases; nucleotides outside the gene matches: 12. The CDR3 loop is CASSRDSSNLNNEQFF. DNA of the CDR3: TGTGCCAGTAGTCGGGACAGCTCTAACCTGAACAATGAGCAGTTCTTC.